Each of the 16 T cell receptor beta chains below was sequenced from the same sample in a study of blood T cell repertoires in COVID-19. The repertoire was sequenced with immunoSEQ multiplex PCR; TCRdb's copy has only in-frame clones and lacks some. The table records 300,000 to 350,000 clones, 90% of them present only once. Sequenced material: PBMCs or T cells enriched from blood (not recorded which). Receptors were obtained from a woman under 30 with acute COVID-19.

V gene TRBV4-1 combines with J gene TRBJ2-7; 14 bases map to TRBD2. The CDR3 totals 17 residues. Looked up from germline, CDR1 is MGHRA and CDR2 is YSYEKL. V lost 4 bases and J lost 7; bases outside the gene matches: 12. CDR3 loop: CASSPGTSGSSLYEQYF. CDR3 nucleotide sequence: TGCGCCAGCAGCCCCGGGACTAGCGGGAGTTCATTGTATGAGCAGTACTTC.

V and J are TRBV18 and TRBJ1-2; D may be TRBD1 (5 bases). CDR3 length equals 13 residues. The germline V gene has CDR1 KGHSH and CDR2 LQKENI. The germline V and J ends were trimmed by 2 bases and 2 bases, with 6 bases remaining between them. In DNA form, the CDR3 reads TGTGCCAGCTCACCAAACAGGAACTATGGCTACACCTTC. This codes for CASSPNRNYGYTF.

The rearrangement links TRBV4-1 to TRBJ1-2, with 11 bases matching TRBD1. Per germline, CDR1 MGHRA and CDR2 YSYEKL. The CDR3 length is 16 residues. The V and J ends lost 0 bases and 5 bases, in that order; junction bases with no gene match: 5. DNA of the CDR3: TGCGCCAGCAGCCAAGAAGAAGGACAGGGGGCTTATGGCTACACCTTC. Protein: CASSQEEGQGAYGYTF.

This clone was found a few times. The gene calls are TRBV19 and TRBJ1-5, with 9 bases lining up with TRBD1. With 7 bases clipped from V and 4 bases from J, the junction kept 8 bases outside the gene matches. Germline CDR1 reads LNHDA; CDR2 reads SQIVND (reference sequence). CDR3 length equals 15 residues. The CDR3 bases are TGTGCCAGTATGTGGAGGGGGACAGGGAATCAGCCCCAGCATTTT. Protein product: CASMWRGTGNQPQHF.

The CDR3 sequence is CASSLDRGGKFTDSYEQYF. In DNA form, the CDR3 reads TGTGCCAGCAGCTTAGATAGAGGGGGCAAGTTTACGGACTCCTACGAGCAGTACTTC. This chain joins TRBV7-9 and TRBJ2-7; the match to TRBD1 covers 7 bases. Unmatched junction bases numbered 15, after V lost 1 base and J lost 0 bases. The CDR3 is made up of 19 amino acids. Germline V gene sequence: CDR1 SEHNR, CDR2 FQNEAQ (reference sequence).

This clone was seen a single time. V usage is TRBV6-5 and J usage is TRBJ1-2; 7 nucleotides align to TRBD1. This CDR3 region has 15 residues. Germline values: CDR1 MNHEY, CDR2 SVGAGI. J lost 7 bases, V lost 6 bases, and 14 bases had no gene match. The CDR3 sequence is CASSDDRVTYVGYTF. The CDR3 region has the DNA TGTGCCAGCAGCGACGACAGGGTCACGTACGTTGGCTACACCTTC.

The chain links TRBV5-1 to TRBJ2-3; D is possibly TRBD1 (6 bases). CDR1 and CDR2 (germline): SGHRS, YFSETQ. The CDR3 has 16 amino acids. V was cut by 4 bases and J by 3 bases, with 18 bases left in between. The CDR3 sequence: CASSRGQTAGTDTQYF. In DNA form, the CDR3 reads TGCGCCAGCAGCAGAGGACAGACTGCAGGGACAGATACGCAGTATTTT.

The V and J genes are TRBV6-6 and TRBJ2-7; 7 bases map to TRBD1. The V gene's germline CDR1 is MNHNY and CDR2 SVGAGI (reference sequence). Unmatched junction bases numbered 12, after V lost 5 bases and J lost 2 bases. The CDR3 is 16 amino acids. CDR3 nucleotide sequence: TGTGCCAGCAGTCGACCAATTGACAGGGACACCTACGAGCAGTACTTC. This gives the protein CASSRPIDRDTYEQYF.

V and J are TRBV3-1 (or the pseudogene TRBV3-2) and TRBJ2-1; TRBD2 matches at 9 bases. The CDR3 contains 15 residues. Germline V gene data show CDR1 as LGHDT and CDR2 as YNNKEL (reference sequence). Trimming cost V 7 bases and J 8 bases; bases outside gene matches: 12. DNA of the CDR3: TGTGCCAGCACCCCCATTAGCGGGAGCGGCCATGAGCAGTTCTTC. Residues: CASTPISGSGHEQFF.

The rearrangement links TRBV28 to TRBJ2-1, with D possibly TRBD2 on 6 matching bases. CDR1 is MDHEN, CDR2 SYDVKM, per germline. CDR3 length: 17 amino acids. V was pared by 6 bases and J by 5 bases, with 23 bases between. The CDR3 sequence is CASSSSMGTARDNEQFF. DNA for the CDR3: TGTGCCAGCAGCTCTTCGATGGGGACTGCCCGTGACAATGAGCAGTTCTTC.

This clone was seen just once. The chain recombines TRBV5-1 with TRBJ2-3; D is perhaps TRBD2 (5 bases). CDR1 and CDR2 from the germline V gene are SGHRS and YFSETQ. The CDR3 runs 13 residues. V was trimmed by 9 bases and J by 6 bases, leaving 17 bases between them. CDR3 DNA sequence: TGCGCCACCAGTGAAATAAGGAGGGATACGCAGTATTTT. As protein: CATSEIRRDTQYF.

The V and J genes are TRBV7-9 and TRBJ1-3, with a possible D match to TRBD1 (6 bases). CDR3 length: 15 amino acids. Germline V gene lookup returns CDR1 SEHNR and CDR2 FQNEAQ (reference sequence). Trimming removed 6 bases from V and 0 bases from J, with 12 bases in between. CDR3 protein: CASSPGQSSGNTIYF. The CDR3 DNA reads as TGTGCCAGCAGTCCCGGACAGTCCTCTGGAAACACCATATATTTT.

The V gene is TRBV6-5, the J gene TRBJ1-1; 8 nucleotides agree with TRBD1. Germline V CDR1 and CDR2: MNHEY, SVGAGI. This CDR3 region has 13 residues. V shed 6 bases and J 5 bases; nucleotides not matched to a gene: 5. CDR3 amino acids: CASSQGARTEAFF. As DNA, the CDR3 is TGTGCCAGCAGCCAGGGGGCGCGTACTGAAGCTTTCTTT.

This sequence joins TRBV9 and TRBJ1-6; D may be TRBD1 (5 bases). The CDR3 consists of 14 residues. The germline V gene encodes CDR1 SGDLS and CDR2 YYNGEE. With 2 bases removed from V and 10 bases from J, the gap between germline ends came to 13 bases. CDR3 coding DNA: TGTGCCAGCAGCGTTTGGCAGGGCGACTCACCCCTCCACTTT. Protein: CASSVWQGDSPLHF.

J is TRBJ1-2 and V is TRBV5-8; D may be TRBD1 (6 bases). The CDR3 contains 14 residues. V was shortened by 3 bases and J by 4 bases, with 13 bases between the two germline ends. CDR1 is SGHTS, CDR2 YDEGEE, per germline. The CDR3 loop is CASSWGGGSYGYTF. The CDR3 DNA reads TGTGCCAGCAGCTGGGGAGGGGGATCCTATGGCTACACCTTC.

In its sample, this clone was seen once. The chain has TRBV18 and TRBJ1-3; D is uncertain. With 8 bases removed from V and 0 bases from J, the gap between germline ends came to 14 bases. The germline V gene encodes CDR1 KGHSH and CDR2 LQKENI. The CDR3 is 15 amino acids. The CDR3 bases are TGTGCCAGCGCCACCTGGGCAAGCTCTGGAAACACCATATATTTT. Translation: CASATWASSGNTIYF. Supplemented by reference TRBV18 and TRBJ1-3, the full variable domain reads NAGVMQNPRHLVRRRGQEARLRCSPMKGHSHVYWYRQLPEEGLKFMVYLQKENIIDESGMPKERFSAEFPKEGPSILRIQQVVRGDSAAYFCASATWASSGNTIYFGEGSWLTVV.